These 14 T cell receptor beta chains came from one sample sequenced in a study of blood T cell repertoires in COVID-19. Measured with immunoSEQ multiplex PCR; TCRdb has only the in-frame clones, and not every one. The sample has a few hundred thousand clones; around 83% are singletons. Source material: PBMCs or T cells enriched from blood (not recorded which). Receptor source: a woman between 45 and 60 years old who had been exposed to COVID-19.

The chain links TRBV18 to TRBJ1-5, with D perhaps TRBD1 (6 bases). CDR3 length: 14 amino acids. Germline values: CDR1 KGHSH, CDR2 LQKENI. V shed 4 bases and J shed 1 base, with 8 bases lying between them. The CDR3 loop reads CASSLGQSNQPQHF. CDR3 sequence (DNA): TGTGCCAGCTCACTTGGACAGAGCAATCAGCCCCAGCATTTT.

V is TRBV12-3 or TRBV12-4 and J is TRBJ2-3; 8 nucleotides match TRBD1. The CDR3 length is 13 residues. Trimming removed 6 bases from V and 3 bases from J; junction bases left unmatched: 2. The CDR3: CASSTGGTDTQYF. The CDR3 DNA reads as TGTGCCAGCAGCACAGGGGGTACAGATACGCAGTATTTT.

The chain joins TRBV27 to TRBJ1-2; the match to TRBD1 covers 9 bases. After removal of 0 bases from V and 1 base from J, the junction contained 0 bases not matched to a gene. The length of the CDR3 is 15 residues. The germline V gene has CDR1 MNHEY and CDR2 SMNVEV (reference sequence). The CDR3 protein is CASSLSGQGNYGYTF. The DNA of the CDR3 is TGTGCCAGCAGTTTATCGGGACAGGGTAACTATGGCTACACCTTC.

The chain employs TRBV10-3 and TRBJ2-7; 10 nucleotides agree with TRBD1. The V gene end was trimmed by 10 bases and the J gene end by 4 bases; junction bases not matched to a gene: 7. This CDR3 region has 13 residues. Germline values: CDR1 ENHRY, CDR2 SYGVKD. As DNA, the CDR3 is TGTGCCACTGGGACAGGGGCCGTTTACGAGCAGTACTTC. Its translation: CATGTGAVYEQYF.

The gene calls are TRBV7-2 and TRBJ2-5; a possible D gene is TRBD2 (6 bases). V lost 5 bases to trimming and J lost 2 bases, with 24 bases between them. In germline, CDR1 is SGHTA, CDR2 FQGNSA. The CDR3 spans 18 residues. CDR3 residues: CASSLPDRLVHLQETQYF. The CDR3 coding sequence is TGTGCCAGCAGCCTCCCCGACAGACTAGTCCACCTTCAAGAGACCCAGTACTTC.

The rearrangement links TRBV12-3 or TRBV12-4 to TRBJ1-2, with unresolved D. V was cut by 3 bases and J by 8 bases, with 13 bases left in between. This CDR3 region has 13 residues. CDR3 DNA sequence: TGTGCCAGCAGTTTTGGGGTGGCGGGCGGCTACACCTTC. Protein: CASSFGVAGGYTF.

CDR3 DNA: TGTGCCAGCTCACCCGACAGGGTCAGGGAAAAACTGTTTTTT. Its translation is CASSPDRVREKLFF. The J gene is TRBJ1-4, the V gene TRBV18, with 7 bases matching TRBD1. V dropped 3 bases and J dropped 8; count of bases not matched to a gene: 6. This CDR3 is 14 amino acids long. Germline assignment: CDR1 KGHSH and CDR2 LQKENI.

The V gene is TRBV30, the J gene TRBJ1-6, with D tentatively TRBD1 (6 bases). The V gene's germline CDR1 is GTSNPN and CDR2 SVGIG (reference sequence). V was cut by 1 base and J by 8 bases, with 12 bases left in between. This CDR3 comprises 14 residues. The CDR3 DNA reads TGTGCCTGGAGTGCGCGGACAGCGGATTCACCCCTCCACTTT. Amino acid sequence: CAWSARTADSPLHF.

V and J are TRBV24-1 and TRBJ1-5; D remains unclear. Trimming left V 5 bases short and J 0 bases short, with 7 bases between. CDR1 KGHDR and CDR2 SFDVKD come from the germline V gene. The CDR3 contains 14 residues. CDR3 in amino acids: CATSGADSNQPQHF. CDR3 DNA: TGTGCCACCAGTGGGGCAGATAGCAATCAGCCCCAGCATTTT.

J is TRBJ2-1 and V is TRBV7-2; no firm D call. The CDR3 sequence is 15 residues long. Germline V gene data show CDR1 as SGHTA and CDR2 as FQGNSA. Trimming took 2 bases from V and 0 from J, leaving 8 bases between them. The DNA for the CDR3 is TGTGCCAGCAGCTTAATCCCTAGCTCCTACAATGAGCAGTTCTTC. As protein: CASSLIPSSYNEQFF.

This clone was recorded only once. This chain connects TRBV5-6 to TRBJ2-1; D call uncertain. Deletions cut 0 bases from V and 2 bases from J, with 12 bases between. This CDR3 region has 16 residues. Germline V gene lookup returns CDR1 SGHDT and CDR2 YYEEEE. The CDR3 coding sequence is TGTGCCAGCAGCTTGGAGCCCACCTCCACCTACAATGAGCAGTTCTTC. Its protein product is CASSLEPTSTYNEQFF.

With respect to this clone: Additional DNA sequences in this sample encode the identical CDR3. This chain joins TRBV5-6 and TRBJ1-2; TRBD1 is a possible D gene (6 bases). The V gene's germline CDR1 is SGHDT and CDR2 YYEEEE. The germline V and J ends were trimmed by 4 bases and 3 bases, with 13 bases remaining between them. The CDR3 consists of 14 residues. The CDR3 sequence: CASSPQGSDYGYTF. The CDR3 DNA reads TGTGCCAGCAGCCCTCAGGGGTCTGACTATGGCTACACCTTC.

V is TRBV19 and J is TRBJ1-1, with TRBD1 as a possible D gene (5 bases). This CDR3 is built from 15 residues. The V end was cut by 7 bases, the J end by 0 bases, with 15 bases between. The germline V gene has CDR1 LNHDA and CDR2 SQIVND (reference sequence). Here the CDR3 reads CASNPGFGVNTEAFF. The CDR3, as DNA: TGTGCCAGTAATCCAGGGTTTGGGGTGAACACTGAAGCTTTCTTT.

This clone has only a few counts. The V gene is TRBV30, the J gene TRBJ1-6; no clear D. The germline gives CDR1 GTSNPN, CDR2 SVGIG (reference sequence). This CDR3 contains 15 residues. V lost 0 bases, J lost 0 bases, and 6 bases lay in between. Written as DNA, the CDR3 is TGTGCCTGGAGTGTGGAGAGCTCCTATAATTCACCCCTCCACTTT. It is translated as CAWSVESSYNSPLHF.